This T cell receptor beta chain was captured by sequencing in a study of cytomegalovirus exposure and HLA in healthy donors. As for the study in general: Out of around 360 genotyped donors, roughly 80% belonged to the Caucasian-associated ancestry cluster.

PCR used 60 Vbeta primers and 13 Jbeta primers. TCRdb keeps only in-frame clones here, not all; method: immunoSEQ multiplex PCR. The sample has about 150,000 clones, approximately 80% seen once. Findings of the study overall: Accurate predictions that matched the HLA-A and HLA-B alleles of most subjects were reportedly made from TCR beta sequences. Trimming of TCR beta V- and J-genes showed a link, identified in a later analysis, to a missense DCLRE1C variant. In a later analysis, most CMV-associated TCR beta chains appeared HLA-restricted.

The V gene's germline CDR1 is MDHEN and CDR2 SYDVKM. The CDR3 is made up of 15 amino acids. The ends were cut back, 2 bases at V and 7 bases at J, with 15 bases in the middle. Turning to this clone: Its antigen is currently unknown.

This sequence originates from a male donor in good health and CMV-seropositive. V and J are TRBV28 and TRBJ1-5; no clear D gene. The sequenced sample was PBMCs. CDR3 sequence reads: CASSLLEYSRQPQHF. Written as DNA, the CDR3 is TGTGCCAGCAGTTTACTCGAGTACAGCAGACAGCCCCAGCATTTT. Full variable domain (remainder filled in from reference TRBV28 and TRBJ1-5): DVKVTQSSRYLVKRTGEKVFLECVQDMDHENMFWYRQDPGLGLRLIYFSYDVKMKEKGDIPEGYSVSREKKERFSLILESASTNQTSMYLCASSLLEYSRQPQHFGDGTRLSIL.